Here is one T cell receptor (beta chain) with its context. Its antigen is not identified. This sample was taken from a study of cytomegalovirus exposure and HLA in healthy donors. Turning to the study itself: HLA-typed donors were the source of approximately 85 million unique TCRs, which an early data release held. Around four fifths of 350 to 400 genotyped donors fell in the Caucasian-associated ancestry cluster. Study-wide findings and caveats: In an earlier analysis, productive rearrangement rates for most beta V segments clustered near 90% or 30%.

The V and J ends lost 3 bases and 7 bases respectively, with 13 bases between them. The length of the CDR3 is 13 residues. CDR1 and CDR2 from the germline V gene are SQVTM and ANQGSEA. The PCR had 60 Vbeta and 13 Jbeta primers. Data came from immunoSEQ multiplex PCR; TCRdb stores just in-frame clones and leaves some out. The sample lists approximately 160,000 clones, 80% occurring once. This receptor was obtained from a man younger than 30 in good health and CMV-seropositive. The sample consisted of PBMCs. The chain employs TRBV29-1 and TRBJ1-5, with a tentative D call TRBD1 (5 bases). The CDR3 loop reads CSVEFGAGQPQHF. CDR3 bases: TGCAGCGTTGAGTTTGGGGCAGGACAGCCCCAGCATTTT. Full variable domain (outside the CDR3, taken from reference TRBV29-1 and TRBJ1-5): SAVISQKPSRDICQRGTSLTIQCQVDSQVTMMFWYRQQPGQSLTLIATANQGSEATYESGFVIDKFPISRPNLTFSTLTVSNMSPEDSSIYLCSVEFGAGQPQHFGDGTRLSIL.